This entry lists 5 T cell receptor beta chains sequenced from one sample in a study of CD8+ T cells in alopecia areata. Indicated treatment: oral pan-JAK inhibitor, 5-10 mg twice daily. Reverse transcription of extracted RNA yielded cDNA, which provided the sequencing template. Sequencing used immunoSEQ multiplex PCR; TCRdb keeps in-frame clones, though not all of them. Of approximately 300,000 clones listed, roughly 64% are singletons. The sequencing used CD4+ T cells sorted from blood, collected at week 24, from a patient treated with tofacitinib. The receptors derive from a human donor with alopecia areata.

This rearrangement joins TRBV5-1 to TRBJ2-7, with D possibly being TRBD1 (6 bases). This CDR3 spans 16 amino acids. V gave up 4 bases and J gave up 2 bases, with 19 bases separating them. Germline V gives CDR1 SGHRS, CDR2 YFSETQ. CDR3 bases: TGCGCCAGCAGCCTACTTCCGGACAGAAGTACCTACGAGCAGTACTTC. Protein sequence: CASSLLPDRSTYEQYF. Full variable domain (remainder filled in from reference TRBV5-1 and TRBJ2-7): KAGVTQTPRYLIKTRGQQVTLSCSPISGHRSVSWYQQTPGQGLQFLFEYFSETQRNKGNFPGRFSGRQFSNSRSEMNVSTLELGDSALYLCASSLLPDRSTYEQYFGPGTRLTVT.

The J gene is TRBJ1-1, the V gene TRBV7-9, with a possible D match to TRBD1 (6 bases). Germline lookup yields CDR1 SEHNR and CDR2 FQNEAQ (reference sequence). Trimming left V 1 base short and J 4 bases short, with 19 bases between. The CDR3 is made up of 17 amino acids. The CDR3: CASSLGPTTGNGTEAFF. In nucleotides, the CDR3 is TGTGCCAGCAGCTTAGGCCCCACCACAGGGAATGGCACTGAAGCTTTCTTT.

This rearrangement joins TRBV2 to TRBJ2-3, with TRBD1 matching over 9 bases. From germline, CDR1 is SNHLY and CDR2 FYNNEI. J lost 8 bases, V lost 4 bases, and 10 bases had no gene match. This CDR3 comprises 15 residues. The CDR3 region has the DNA TGTGCCAGCAGTGCGGACAGGGGTACACAGATTACGCAGTATTTT. Protein: CASSADRGTQITQYF.

V is TRBV4-2 and J is TRBJ2-5; 8 nucleotides match TRBD2. The CDR3 spans 15 residues. Germline lookup yields CDR1 LGHNA and CDR2 YNFKEQ. Trimming removed 4 bases from V and 3 bases from J; junction bases left unmatched: 7. The CDR3 region is CASSPTSGREETQYF. CDR3 nucleotide sequence: TGTGCCAGCAGCCCCACTAGCGGCCGTGAAGAGACCCAGTACTTC.

The J gene is TRBJ2-5, the V gene TRBV25-1, with a tentative D call TRBD2 (5 bases). The CDR3 runs 14 residues. Trimming removed 3 bases at V and 4 bases at J, with 12 bases between. The germline V gene encodes CDR1 MGHDK and CDR2 SYGVNS. The CDR3 DNA reads as TGTGCCAGCAGTGATCCGGGGAGAGTAGAGACCCAGTACTTC. This gives the protein CASSDPGRVETQYF.